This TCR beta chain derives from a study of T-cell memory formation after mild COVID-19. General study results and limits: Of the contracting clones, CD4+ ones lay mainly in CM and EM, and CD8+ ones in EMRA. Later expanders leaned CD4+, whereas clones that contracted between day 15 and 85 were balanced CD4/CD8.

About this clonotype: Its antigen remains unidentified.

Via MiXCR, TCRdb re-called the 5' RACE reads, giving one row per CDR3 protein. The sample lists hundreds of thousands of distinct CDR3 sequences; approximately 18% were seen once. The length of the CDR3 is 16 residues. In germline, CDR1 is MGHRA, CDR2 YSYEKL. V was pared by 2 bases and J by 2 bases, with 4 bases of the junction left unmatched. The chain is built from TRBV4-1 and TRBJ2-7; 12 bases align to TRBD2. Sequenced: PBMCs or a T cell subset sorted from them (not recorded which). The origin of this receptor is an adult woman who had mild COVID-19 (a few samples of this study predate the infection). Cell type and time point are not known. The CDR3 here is CASSQPLAGGTYEQYF. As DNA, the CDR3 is TGCGCCAGCAGCCAACCGCTAGCGGGGGGGACCTACGAGCAGTACTTC.